By share, the clone carrying this T cell receptor (beta chain) ranks as large (0.1 to 1%). Its antigen remains unknown. The data belong to a study of immune heterogeneity within non-small cell lung tumors. Multiplex PCR employing 32 V and 13 J primers generated amplicons of the TCR beta CDR3. TCRdb re-derived calls from the multiplex PCR reads in MiXCR, one entry per CDR3 protein. This table has fewer than 3,000 distinct CDR3 sequences, 55% appearing once. Regarding the study as a whole: Local T-cell clonality tracked local tumor mutational burden; the correlation was moderate but significant (R around 0.31). Identical dominant CDR3 beta clonotypes showed recurrence across tumor sites within a patient, and site-unique high-frequency clones were also present.

The V and J ends lost 0 bases and 5 bases, in that order; junction bases with no gene match: 5. The CDR3 is made up of 15 amino acids. Germline values: CDR1 SGHRS, CDR2 YFSETQ. Template input was genomic DNA from bulk tumor (around 630 ng per sample). Each primary tumor yielded several biopsies, collected far apart from one another at surgery. Enrolled individuals presented with untreated, newly diagnosed non-small cell lung cancer and received curative surgery. Sequenced input: lung tumor tissue. The origin of this receptor is a man aged 55 to 70 with non-small cell lung cancer. V is TRBV5-1 and J is TRBJ1-5; 7 nucleotides line up with TRBD1. DNA of the CDR3: TGCGCCAGCAGCTTGGGAGGGGGCGAGGATCAGCCCCAGCATTTT. It translates to CASSLGGGEDQPQHF. Drawing the rest from reference TRBV5-1 and TRBJ1-5, the complete variable domain is KAGVTQTPRYLIKTRGQQVTLSCSPISGHRSVSWYQQTPGQGLQFLFEYFSETQRNKGNFPGRFSGRQFSNSRSEMNVSTLELGDSALYLCASSLGGGEDQPQHFGDGTRLSIL.